The 18 T cell receptor beta chains given below trace back to one sample, sequenced in a study of neurological immune-mediated disorders. TCRdb reprocessed the 5' RACE reads via MiXCR and lists one record per CDR3 protein. Found here are 60,000 or so distinct CDR3 sequences, more than 9.5% of them singletons; the top ten hold roughly 1.9%. The sample comprised PBMCs. Receptors originate from a man in his sixties in good health.

This clonotype was seen at least ten times. The V and J genes are TRBV5-1 and TRBJ2-2; 9 nucleotides align to TRBD1. The CDR3 totals 15 residues. CDR1 is SGHRS and CDR2 is YFSETQ in the germline V gene. V was pared by 6 bases and J by 6 bases, with 9 bases of the junction left unmatched. In DNA form, the CDR3 reads TGCGCCAGCAATGTCCGGGACAGGGTGCCCGGGGAGCTGTTTTTT. Translation gives CASNVRDRVPGELFF.

The chain recombines TRBV6-5 with TRBJ1-2; 7 bases are a match to TRBD1. V trimming: 6 bases; J trimming: 5 bases; junction bases outside the gene matches: 6. Germline V gene sequence: CDR1 MNHEY, CDR2 SVGAGI. The CDR3 length is 13 residues. For the CDR3, the DNA is TGTGCCAGCAGGCAGGGGGGGGAATATGGCTACACCTTC. Translation gives CASRQGGEYGYTF.

This rearrangement joins TRBV20-1 to TRBJ1-5; D is perhaps TRBD1 (6 bases). CDR1 and CDR2 (germline): DFQATT, SNEGSKA (reference sequence). The CDR3 extends over 13 amino acids. The CDR3 spells CNAQGTSNQPQHF. The CDR3 coding sequence is TGCAATGCCCAGGGGACCAGCAATCAGCCCCAGCATTTT.

This clonotype was recorded many times. The CDR3 DNA reads as TGTGCCAGCGCGGGACAGTACACGAACACTGAAGCTTTCTTT. It encodes CASAGQYTNTEAFF. V is TRBV6-6 and J is TRBJ1-1; TRBD1 aligns across 7 bases. Losses at the gene ends were 8 bases for V and 1 base for J; bases not matched to a gene: 7. The CDR3 contains 14 residues. Per germline, CDR1 MNHNY and CDR2 SVGAGI (reference sequence).

This clonotype was counted only a few times. The chain combines TRBV20-1 with TRBJ2-3; possibly TRBD2 for D (6 bases). Trimming cost V 4 bases and J 2 bases, with 16 bases left between them. CDR3 size: 15 residues. Germline-derived CDR1 and CDR2 are DFQATT and SNEGSKA (reference sequence). The CDR3 DNA sequence: TGCAGTGCTACCTTGGAGGGAAACCCCACAGATACGCAGTATTTT. Encoded protein: CSATLEGNPTDTQYF.

This clonotype was counted many times. The V and J genes are TRBV20-1 and TRBJ1-1; no clear D gene. CDR3 length: 13 amino acids. V shed 6 bases and J shed 6 bases, with 17 bases lying between them. Germline V gives CDR1 DFQATT, CDR2 SNEGSKA (reference sequence). The CDR3 is CSALSQRIAEAFF. DNA for the CDR3: TGCAGTGCCCTGTCCCAAAGAATAGCTGAAGCTTTCTTT.

Turning to this clonotype: A much larger clone sits a single nucleotide away, making a read error possible. This chain uses TRBV20-1 with TRBJ2-7, with a weak D call TRBD1 (6 bases). The germline V and J ends were trimmed by 4 bases and 0 bases, with 10 bases remaining between them. Germline CDR1 and CDR2: DFQATT and SNEGSKA (reference sequence). The CDR3 spans 13 residues. CDR3 region: CSAIGGASYEQYF. The CDR3 bases are TGCAGTGCTATAGGGGGAGCCTCCTACGAGCAGTACTTC.

This clonotype showed up many times. This chain links TRBV3-1 with TRBJ1-1, with 10 nucleotides matching TRBD1. After removal of 0 bases from V and 2 bases from J, the junction contained 12 bases not matched to a gene. The CDR3 extends over 19 amino acids. Germline CDR1 reads LGHDT; CDR2 reads YNNKEL (reference sequence). This CDR3 reads CASSQENLRDRGSNTEAFF. The DNA of the CDR3 is TGTGCCAGCAGCCAAGAAAATCTTAGGGACAGGGGCTCTAACACTGAAGCTTTCTTT.

This clonotype was counted many times. The chain joins TRBV20-1 to TRBJ2-1, with TRBD2 matching 7 bases. Germline assignment: CDR1 DFQATT and CDR2 SNEGSKA (reference sequence). The V gene end was trimmed by 3 bases and the J gene end by 8 bases; junction bases not matched to a gene: 13. This CDR3 region has 15 residues. CDR3 DNA sequence: TGCAGTGCTAGTGAGTTCGGCGGGGGAGGCTATGAGCAGTTCTTC. Its protein product is CSASEFGGGGYEQFF.

This chain uses TRBV12-3 or TRBV12-4 with TRBJ1-3, with D unclear. V lost 4 bases and J 4 bases, leaving 11 bases between the germline ends. The CDR3 has 14 residues. In nucleotides, the CDR3 is TGTGCCAGCAGTTCATGGGTTACGGGAAACACCATATATTTT. It yields the protein CASSSWVTGNTIYF.

This clonotype was counted ten times or more. The rearrangement joins TRBV6-5 to TRBJ1-2; possibly TRBD1 for D (5 bases). The CDR3 is made up of 15 amino acids. Germline V gives CDR1 MNHEY, CDR2 SVGAGI. The V and J ends lost 0 bases and 2 bases respectively, with 10 bases between them. CDR3 sequence: CASSYSMGVNYGYTF. CDR3 sequence (DNA): TGTGCCAGCAGTTACTCGATGGGGGTAAACTATGGCTACACCTTC.

This clonotype occurred many times. The V and J genes are TRBV5-1 and TRBJ2-5, with TRBD1 matching 7 bases. CDR3 length: 15 amino acids. Germline assignment: CDR1 SGHRS and CDR2 YFSETQ. V was pared by 2 bases and J by 2 bases, with 6 bases of the junction left unmatched. The CDR3, as DNA: TGCGCCAGCAGCTTTGAGGGGGCGATACAAGAGACCCAGTACTTC. Translation: CASSFEGAIQETQYF.

The V and J genes are TRBV18 and TRBJ2-1; D gene ambiguous. The CDR3 loop spans 12 amino acids. Germline V gene sequence: CDR1 KGHSH, CDR2 LQKENI. Deletions cut 4 bases from V and 10 bases from J, with 11 bases between. Here the CDR3 reads CASSRELYEQFF. The CDR3 DNA sequence: TGTGCCAGCTCACGGGAACTCTACGAGCAGTTCTTC.

V is TRBV30 and J is TRBJ1-1; possible D gene TRBD1, 5 bases. Germline values: CDR1 GTSNPN, CDR2 SVGIG (reference sequence). The CDR3 is 13 amino acids. Trimming pared 0 bases from V and 3 bases from J, leaving 8 bases between. CDR3 coding DNA: TGTGCCTGGAGTGTAGGGGAACACACTGAAGCTTTCTTT. It codes for CAWSVGEHTEAFF.

About this clonotype: A much bigger clone sits one base away, suggesting this may be a read error. The chain recombines TRBV4-3 with TRBJ1-2; 7 bases match TRBD1. Germline loops: CDR1 LGHNA, CDR2 YSLEER. This CDR3 has 18 amino acids. The CDR3, as DNA: TGCACCAGCAGCCAAGATTCTCGGACAGGATTGGGAGTCTATGGCTACACCTTC. Residues: CTSSQDSRTGLGVYGYTF.

In this sample, this clonotype turned up many times. The rearrangement joins TRBV7-9 to TRBJ2-1, with D perhaps TRBD1 (6 bases). Looked up from germline, CDR1 is SEHNR and CDR2 is FQNEAQ (reference sequence). The length of the CDR3 is 17 residues. The V and J ends lost 3 bases and 0 bases respectively, with 15 bases between them. This CDR3 reads CASSFPTTGSSYNEQFF. The DNA for the CDR3 is TGTGCCAGCAGCTTTCCTACAACAGGGAGCTCCTACAATGAGCAGTTCTTC.

This clonotype was counted a few times. The gene calls are TRBV12-3 or TRBV12-4 and TRBJ1-1; D is unresolved. V was shortened by 8 bases and J by 4 bases, with 14 bases between the two germline ends. CDR3 size: 13 residues. In DNA, the CDR3 is TGTGCCAGCGGCGGGAGATATGGCACTGAAGCTTTCTTT. Its protein product is CASGGRYGTEAFF.

At least ten counts were recorded for this clonotype. This chain connects TRBV15 to TRBJ2-1; D gene unclear. V was trimmed by 3 bases and J by 13 bases, leaving 16 bases between them. The CDR3 runs 13 residues. Germline values: CDR1 LNHNV, CDR2 YYDKDF (reference sequence). The CDR3 region has the DNA TGTGCCACCAGCAGCCGACTGCCGGACCGACAGTTCTTC. Encoded protein: CATSSRLPDRQFF.